This T cell receptor (beta chain) was profiled in a study of Graves' ophthalmopathy and Graves' hyperthyroidism. Scientists amplified the TCR beta CDR3 regions from RNA transcripts. HTBI primers served in a first-round RT-PCR, which a second-round multiplex PCR followed. Each CDR3 protein gets one entry after TCRdb re-called the multiplex PCR reads with MiXCR. Here the sample spans about 150,000 distinct CDR3 sequences, under 40% being singletons. Germline loops: CDR1 SEHNR, CDR2 FQNEAQ (reference sequence). The ends were cut back, 7 bases at V and 5 bases at J, with 17 bases in the middle. This CDR3 has 14 amino acids.

Sequenced sample: peripheral blood. The chain is built from TRBV7-9 and TRBJ1-2, with D maybe TRBD1 (5 bases). The sequence derives from a middle-aged woman with Graves' ophthalmopathy. CDR3 region: CASTPSQGKYGYTF. As DNA, the CDR3 is TGTGCCAGCACCCCTAGCCAGGGCAAGTATGGCTACACCTTC.